This record looks at one TCR beta chain sequence and its context. The antigen is unknown. There are 15 residues in the CDR3. V dropped 7 bases and J dropped 2; count of bases not matched to a gene: 11. Germline CDR1 is SEHNR and CDR2 is FQNEAQ (reference sequence). This entry comes from a study of T-cell memory formation after mild COVID-19. Study conclusions and caveats: In second-wave clones peaking day 37, SARS-CoV-2 specificity remained unconfirmed. Among clones contracting day 15 to 85, CD4/CD8 was balanced, whereas later expanders leaned CD4+. Contracting clones localized mainly to CM and EM when CD4+ and mainly to EMRA when CD8+.

TCR alpha and TCR beta cDNA libraries with sample barcodes and UMIs came from 5'RACE using constant-segment primers. One entry per CDR3 protein results from TCRdb running MiXCR on the 5' RACE reads. This sample has 400,000 to 500,000 distinct CDR3 sequences, with around 18% found just once. The rearrangement uses TRBV7-9 and TRBJ2-7, with TRBD1 matching over 7 bases. The sequencing input was PBMCs or a T cell subset sorted from them (not recorded which). This receptor was obtained from an adult woman who had mild COVID-19 (a few samples of this study predate the infection). Cell type and time point are not known. The CDR3, as DNA: TGTGCCAGCATCCCCCAGGGGACAGTCGCCTACGAGCAGTACTTC. Its protein product is CASIPQGTVAYEQYF.